The 22 T cell receptor beta chains reported below all come from one sample, sequenced in a study of shared clonotypes between healthy human individuals. The data were produced by immunoSEQ multiplex PCR, yet TCRdb's version contains in-frame clones alone and is incomplete. The table lists over a million clones, approximately 80% of them singletons, with roughly 0.57% in the top ten. Sequencing was carried out using memory CD4+ T cells from PBMCs. Specified subset: CD45RA-negative fraction. These TCRs come from a man between 18 and 29 years old in good health. Some clones in this sample may be carry-over from other donors' samples.

This clone was seen ten or more times. V gene TRBV7-3 combines with J gene TRBJ2-7; D could derive from TRBD1 or TRBD2 (5 bases each). The CDR3 consists of 14 residues. Between the trimmed V and J ends, which lost 2 bases and 6 bases, there was a span of 14 bases. From germline, CDR1 is SGHTA and CDR2 FQGTGA. Written as DNA, the CDR3 is TGTGCCAGCAGCTTACAGGGAGATTGGGGCGAGCAGTACTTC. This codes for CASSLQGDWGEQYF.

This clone appeared a single time. The rearrangement uses TRBV4-1 and TRBJ2-5, with D unclear. This CDR3 is built from 15 residues. Germline V gene sequence: CDR1 MGHRA, CDR2 YSYEKL. The V end lost 1 base, the J end lost 0 bases, and 9 bases lay between the germline ends. The CDR3 sequence is CASSQASQNQETQYF. The CDR3 nucleotides read TGCGCCAGCAGCCAAGCTAGTCAGAACCAAGAGACCCAGTACTTC.

This clone was picked up many times. The V call is TRBV7-2, the J call TRBJ2-7; possibly TRBD2 for D (5 bases). The V and J ends lost 1 base and 0 bases respectively, with 7 bases between them. The CDR3 loop spans 14 amino acids. Germline V CDR1 and CDR2: SGHTA, FQGNSA. CDR3 DNA sequence: TGTGCCAGCAGCTTAGAGCGGATCTCCTACGAGCAGTACTTC. This gives the protein CASSLERISYEQYF.

V is TRBV5-6 and J is TRBJ2-7; no reliable D call. The V end lost 0 bases, the J end lost 2 bases, and 9 bases lay between the germline ends. The CDR3 runs 14 residues. Per the germline V gene, CDR1 is SGHDT and CDR2 is YYEEEE. Here the CDR3 DNA reads TGTGCCAGCAGCTTGGGGGGTATTCCCTACGAGCAGTACTTC. It specifies CASSLGGIPYEQYF. Filled out from reference TRBV5-6 and TRBJ2-7, the complete variable domain reads DAGVTQSPTHLIKTRGQQVTLRCSPKSGHDTVSWYQQALGQGPQFIFQYYEEEERQRGNFPDRFSGHQFPNYSSELNVNALLLGDSALYLCASSLGGIPYEQYFGPGTRLTVT.

The V gene is TRBV5-1, the J gene TRBJ2-7; a weak D match, TRBD2 (7 bases). Germline CDR1 SGHRS, CDR2 YFSETQ. V was pared by 1 base and J by 6 bases, with 14 bases between. The length of the CDR3 is 14 residues. The CDR3 sequence is CASSLRGGGGEQYF. CDR3 in DNA: TGCGCCAGCAGCTTGAGGGGGGGCGGAGGCGAGCAGTACTTC.

As for this clone: Other DNA sequences from this sample encode an identical CDR3 as well. The chain combines TRBV18 with TRBJ1-2; 10 bases line up with TRBD1. CDR1 and CDR2 from the germline V gene are KGHSH and LQKENI. The CDR3 is 16 amino acids. Trimming took 6 bases from V and 4 from J; bases not matched to a gene: 11. CDR3 bases: TGTGCCAGCTCCCCTTCGGGACAGGGGAATTCCTATGGCTACACCTTC. It translates to CASSPSGQGNSYGYTF.

The CDR3 sequence is CASSPAGGNEKLFF. In nucleotides, the CDR3 is TGTGCCAGCTCACCCGCAGGAGGGAATGAAAAACTGTTTTTT. The chain employs TRBV18 and TRBJ1-4; D unclear. The CDR3 sequence is 14 residues long. Germline V lookup: CDR1 KGHSH, CDR2 LQKENI. Trimming cost V 3 bases and J 5 bases, with 10 bases left between them.

The chain couples TRBV28 to TRBJ2-7; D uncertain. The CDR3 consists of 14 residues. CDR1 is MDHEN, CDR2 SYDVKM, per germline. The V gene lost 2 bases and the J gene lost 0 bases, with 8 bases spanning the gap. The CDR3 DNA follows: TGTGCCAGCAGTTTAAGACTGCACTCCTACGAGCAGTACTTC. This encodes CASSLRLHSYEQYF.

This clone was observed a few times. J is TRBJ1-5 and V is TRBV19; 8 nucleotides line up with TRBD1. After removal of 9 bases from V and 0 bases from J, the junction contained 10 bases not matched to a gene. The CDR3 is made up of 16 amino acids. Germline CDR1 reads LNHDA; CDR2 reads SQIVND (reference sequence). The CDR3 spells CASQQGDPYSNQPQHF. The CDR3 DNA follows: TGTGCCAGCCAACAGGGGGACCCTTATAGCAATCAGCCCCAGCATTTT.

CDR3 in amino acids: CASSLWGTGELFF. CDR3 in DNA: TGTGCCAGCAGTTTGTGGGGCACCGGGGAGCTGTTTTTT. The rearrangement uses TRBV27 and TRBJ2-2; D not resolved. The CDR3 is made up of 13 amino acids. The ends were cut back, 3 bases at V and 4 bases at J, with 6 bases in the middle. The germline V gene has CDR1 MNHEY and CDR2 SMNVEV (reference sequence).

This sequence joins TRBV7-6 and TRBJ1-2; tentatively, D is TRBD1 (5 bases). V was pared by 0 bases and J by 2 bases, with 7 bases between. The CDR3 extends over 14 amino acids. Germline V gives CDR1 SGHVS, CDR2 FNYEAQ. This CDR3 is CASSLAPGNYGYTF. The CDR3 region has the DNA TGTGCCAGCAGCTTAGCACCAGGGAACTATGGCTACACCTTC.

V usage is TRBV6-6 and J usage is TRBJ2-1; 8 nucleotides match TRBD1. The CDR3 has 15 amino acids. CDR1 MNHNY and CDR2 SVGAGI come from the germline V gene (reference sequence). J gave up 4 bases and V 5 bases, and 7 bases lay outside the gene matches. CDR3 loop: CASSVTGTGYNEQFF. For the CDR3, the DNA is TGTGCCAGCAGTGTTACCGGGACAGGTTACAATGAGCAGTTCTTC.

This chain connects TRBV28 to TRBJ2-1; 7 positions match TRBD2. The CDR3 runs 14 residues. The V and J ends lost 1 base and 6 bases, in that order; junction bases with no gene match: 3. The germline gives CDR1 MDHEN, CDR2 SYDVKM. CDR3 sequence (DNA): TGTGCCAGCAGTTTATTGGCGGGAGCCAATGAGCAGTTCTTC. The encoded protein is CASSLLAGANEQFF.

This chain connects TRBV7-2 to TRBJ2-7; D is ambiguous. V was shortened by 1 base and J by 3 bases, with 10 bases between the two germline ends. Germline values: CDR1 SGHTA, CDR2 FQGNSA. This CDR3 comprises 14 residues. CDR3 protein: CASSLVYGSYEQYF. The CDR3 DNA is TGTGCCAGCAGCTTAGTGTATGGCAGCTACGAGCAGTACTTC.

The chain has TRBV4-3 and TRBJ2-3; 7 bases line up with TRBD1. Germline CDR1 reads LGHNA; CDR2 reads YSLEER. V shed 2 bases and J 4 bases; nucleotides not matched to a gene: 12. This CDR3 is built from 17 residues. The CDR3 here is CASSQRRLVGGPDTQYF. The DNA for the CDR3 is TGCGCCAGCAGCCAACGAAGATTAGTAGGGGGCCCAGATACGCAGTATTTT.

With regard to this clone: In the same sample, other DNA sequences code for this CDR3. The rearrangement links TRBV25-1 to TRBJ2-1, with 12 positions matching TRBD1. This CDR3 has 15 residues. Germline CDR1 and CDR2: MGHDK and SYGVNS. J was trimmed by 7 bases and V by 3 bases; bases with no gene match: 4. CDR3 sequence (DNA): TGTGCCAGCAGTGAGGGGACAGGGGGCTATAATGAGCAGTTCTTC. Protein product: CASSEGTGGYNEQFF.

This clone appeared a few times. The V call is TRBV7-2, the J call TRBJ1-5; no firm D call. The germline V gene has CDR1 SGHTA and CDR2 FQGNSA. V was trimmed by 5 bases and J by 7 bases, leaving 12 bases between them. There are 13 residues in the CDR3. The CDR3 DNA sequence: TGTGCCAGCAGCCCCAAGGATCCCCAGCCCCAGCATTTT. Translated, it gives CASSPKDPQPQHF.

The V and J genes are TRBV28 and TRBJ1-2; perhaps TRBD1 as D (6 bases). Trimming took off 5 bases at V and 7 bases at J, with 17 bases between the two ends. CDR3 size: 14 residues. Per germline, CDR1 MDHEN and CDR2 SYDVKM. Here the CDR3 reads CASSPGQRPPGYTF. CDR3 nucleotide sequence: TGTGCCAGCAGTCCCGGACAGAGACCCCCTGGCTACACCTTC.

The chain joins TRBV2 to TRBJ2-3, with 8 bases lining up with TRBD2. Germline CDR1 reads SNHLY; CDR2 reads FYNNEI. V lost 7 bases and J lost 4; bases outside the gene matches: 13. This CDR3 is 16 amino acids long. The CDR3 is CASTSRRSGGADTQYF. For the CDR3, the DNA is TGTGCCAGCACCTCCCGTCGGAGCGGGGGAGCAGATACGCAGTATTTT. The complete variable domain, with remaining parts taken from reference TRBV2 and TRBJ2-3, reads EPEVTQTPSHQVTQMGQEVILRCVPISNHLYFYWYRQILGQKVEFLVSFYNNEISEKSEIFDDQFSVERPDGSNFTLKIRSTKLEDSAMYFCASTSRRSGGADTQYFGPGTRLTVL.

This clone came up a few times. A far larger clone is one nucleotide away, so this likely arose from a read error. The same CDR3 is also encoded by other DNA sequences in this sample. J is TRBJ1-1 and V is TRBV30, with a tentative D call TRBD1 (6 bases). Germline CDR1 GTSNPN, CDR2 SVGIG (reference sequence). The CDR3 is 13 amino acids. CDR3 amino acids: CAWSGQGNTEAFF. The CDR3 DNA reads as TGTGCCTGGAGTGGTCAGGGGAACACTGAGGCTTTCTTT.

The rearrangement uses TRBV29-1 and TRBJ2-7, with 7 bases matching TRBD1. Germline V gene lookup returns CDR1 SQVTM and CDR2 ANQGSEA. The CDR3 loop spans 14 amino acids. The ends lost 7 bases at V and 1 base at J; junction bases unmatched: 10. This chain's CDR3 is CSGRTGDLSYEQYF. CDR3 DNA sequence: TGCAGCGGTAGGACAGGAGACTTATCCTACGAGCAGTACTTC.

Worth noting for this clone: Additional DNA sequences in this sample encode the identical CDR3. The chain employs TRBV20-1 and TRBJ2-1, with a tentative D call TRBD2 (6 bases). Trimming stripped 1 base from V and 9 bases from J, with 7 bases between. The CDR3 has 11 amino acids. The germline V gene encodes CDR1 DFQATT and CDR2 SNEGSKA (reference sequence). CDR3: CSARGGAEQFF. CDR3 sequence (DNA): TGCAGTGCTAGAGGCGGGGCTGAGCAGTTCTTC.